This TCR beta chain emerged from a study of sequential checkpoint blockade in melanoma. Overall study context: Randomization was 1:1 between first-line nivolumab→ipilimumab and ipilimumab→nivolumab. Both treatment sequences were followed by maintenance nivolumab.

Sample treatment: randomized to nivolumab then ipilimumab (arm A) or the reverse (arm B). Live CD3+CD8+ CD19− CD56− cells were sorted from PBMCs. Repertoires were generated with immunoSEQ multiplex PCR, while TCRdb's copy carries only in-frame clones and drops some. The profile shows around 8,500 clones, 50% to 60% of them singletons. The starting material was CD8+ T cells sorted from blood (inferred from file names), obtained from a patient given nivolumab and ipilimumab in sequence. The sequence was obtained from a human donor with melanoma.

The CDR3: CASSTRQGEQYF. The CDR3 coding sequence is TGTGCCAGCAGTACTAGACAGGGCGAGCAGTACTTC. The chain employs TRBV6-1 and TRBJ2-7, with 7 bases identical to TRBD1. This CDR3 region has 12 residues. From germline, CDR1 is MNHNS and CDR2 SASEGT. The trim removed 5 bases at V and 6 bases at J, leaving 4 bases unmatched.